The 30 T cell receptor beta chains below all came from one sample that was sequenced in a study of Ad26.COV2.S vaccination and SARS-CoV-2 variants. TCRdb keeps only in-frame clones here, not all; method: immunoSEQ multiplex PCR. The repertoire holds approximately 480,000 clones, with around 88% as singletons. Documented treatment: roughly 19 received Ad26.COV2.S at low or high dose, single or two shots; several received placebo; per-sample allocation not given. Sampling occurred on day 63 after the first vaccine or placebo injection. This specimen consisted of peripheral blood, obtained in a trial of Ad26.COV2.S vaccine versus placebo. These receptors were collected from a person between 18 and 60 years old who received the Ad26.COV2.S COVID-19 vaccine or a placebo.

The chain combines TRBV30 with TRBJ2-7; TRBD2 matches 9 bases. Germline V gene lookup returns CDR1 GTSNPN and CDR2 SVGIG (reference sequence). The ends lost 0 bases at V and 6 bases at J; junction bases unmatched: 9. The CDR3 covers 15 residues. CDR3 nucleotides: TGTGCCTGGAGTGTAGGGGGCGGGAGGGCCTCCGAGCAGTACTTC. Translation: CAWSVGGGRASEQYF.

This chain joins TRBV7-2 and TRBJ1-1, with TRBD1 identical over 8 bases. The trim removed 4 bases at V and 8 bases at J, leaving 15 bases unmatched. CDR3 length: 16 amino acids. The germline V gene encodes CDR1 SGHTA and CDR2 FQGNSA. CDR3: CASSSRGGRTGKEAFF. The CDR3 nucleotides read TGTGCCAGCAGCTCCCGGGGGGGGAGGACAGGGAAAGAAGCTTTCTTT.

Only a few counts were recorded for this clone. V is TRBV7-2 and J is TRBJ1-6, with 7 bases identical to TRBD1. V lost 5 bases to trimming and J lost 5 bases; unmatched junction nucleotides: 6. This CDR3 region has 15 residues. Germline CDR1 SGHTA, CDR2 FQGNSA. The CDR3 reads CASSQQGQNNSPLHF. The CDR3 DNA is TGTGCCAGCAGCCAACAGGGGCAGAATAATTCACCCCTCCACTTT.

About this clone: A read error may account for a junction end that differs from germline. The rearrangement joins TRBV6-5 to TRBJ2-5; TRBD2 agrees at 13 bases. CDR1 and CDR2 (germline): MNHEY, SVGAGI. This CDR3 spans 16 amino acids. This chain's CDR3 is CASSNSGLAGSGTQYF. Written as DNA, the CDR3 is TGTGCCAGCAGTAACTCGGGACTAGCGGGATCGGGGACCCAGTACTTC.

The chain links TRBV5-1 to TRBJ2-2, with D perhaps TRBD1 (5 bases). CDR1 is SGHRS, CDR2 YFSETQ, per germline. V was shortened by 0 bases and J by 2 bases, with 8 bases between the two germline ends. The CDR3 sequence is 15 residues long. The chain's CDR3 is CASSLVQGNTGELFF. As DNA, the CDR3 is TGCGCCAGCAGCTTGGTTCAGGGAAACACCGGGGAGCTGTTTTTT.

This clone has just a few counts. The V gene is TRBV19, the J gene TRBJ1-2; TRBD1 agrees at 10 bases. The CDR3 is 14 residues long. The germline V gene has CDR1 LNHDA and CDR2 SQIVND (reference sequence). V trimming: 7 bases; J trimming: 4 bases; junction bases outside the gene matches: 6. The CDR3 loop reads CASNPGQGIYGYTF. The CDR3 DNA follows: TGTGCCAGTAATCCGGGACAGGGGATCTATGGCTACACCTTC.

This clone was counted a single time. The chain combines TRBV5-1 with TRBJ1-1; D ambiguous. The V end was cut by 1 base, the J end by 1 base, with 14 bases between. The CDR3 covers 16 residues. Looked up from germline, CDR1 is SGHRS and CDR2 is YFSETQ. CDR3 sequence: CASSLIVADKNTEAFF. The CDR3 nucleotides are TGCGCCAGCAGCTTGATAGTGGCCGATAAGAACACTGAAGCTTTCTTT.

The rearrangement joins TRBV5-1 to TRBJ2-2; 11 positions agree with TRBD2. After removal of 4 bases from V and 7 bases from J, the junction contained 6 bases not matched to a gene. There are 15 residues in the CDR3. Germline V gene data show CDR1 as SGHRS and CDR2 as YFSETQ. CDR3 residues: CASSILAGGVGELFF. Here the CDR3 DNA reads TGCGCCAGCAGCATCTTAGCGGGAGGGGTCGGGGAGCTGTTTTTT. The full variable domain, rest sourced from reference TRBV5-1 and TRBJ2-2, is KAGVTQTPRYLIKTRGQQVTLSCSPISGHRSVSWYQQTPGQGLQFLFEYFSETQRNKGNFPGRFSGRQFSNSRSEMNVSTLELGDSALYLCASSILAGGVGELFFGEGSRLTVL.

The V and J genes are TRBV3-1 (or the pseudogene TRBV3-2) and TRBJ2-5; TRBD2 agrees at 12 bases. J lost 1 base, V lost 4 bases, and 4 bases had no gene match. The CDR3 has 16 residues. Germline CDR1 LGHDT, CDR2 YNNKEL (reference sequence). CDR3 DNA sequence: TGTGCCAGCAGCCGAGGGACTAGCGGGTTCCAAGAGACCCAGTACTTC. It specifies CASSRGTSGFQETQYF.

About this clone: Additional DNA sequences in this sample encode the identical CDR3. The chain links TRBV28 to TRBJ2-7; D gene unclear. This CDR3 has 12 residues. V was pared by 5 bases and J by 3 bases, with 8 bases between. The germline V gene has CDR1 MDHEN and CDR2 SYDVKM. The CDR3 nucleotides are TGTGCCAGCAGTCCTCCTTACTACGAGCAGTACTTC. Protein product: CASSPPYYEQYF. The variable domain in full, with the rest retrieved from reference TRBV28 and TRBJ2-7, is DVKVTQSSRYLVKRTGEKVFLECVQDMDHENMFWYRQDPGLGLRLIYFSYDVKMKEKGDIPEGYSVSREKKERFSLILESASTNQTSMYLCASSPPYYEQYFGPGTRLTVT.

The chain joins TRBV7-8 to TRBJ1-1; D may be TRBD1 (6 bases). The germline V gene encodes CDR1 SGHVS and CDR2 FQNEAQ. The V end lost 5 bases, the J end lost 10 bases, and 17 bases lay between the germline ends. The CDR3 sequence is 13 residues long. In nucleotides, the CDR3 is TGTGCCAGCAGCCGAGTTATCGGGGGCACAGCTTTCTTT. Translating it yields CASSRVIGGTAFF.

Written as DNA, the CDR3 is TGCAGCGTCTCCCAGGGGGAGACCTACGAGCAGTACTTC. Its protein is CSVSQGETYEQYF. The gene calls are TRBV29-1 and TRBJ2-7; 7 bases are shared with TRBD1. CDR1 is SQVTM, CDR2 ANQGSEA, per germline. The V gene end was trimmed by 6 bases and the J gene end by 2 bases; junction bases not matched to a gene: 7. This CDR3 comprises 13 residues.

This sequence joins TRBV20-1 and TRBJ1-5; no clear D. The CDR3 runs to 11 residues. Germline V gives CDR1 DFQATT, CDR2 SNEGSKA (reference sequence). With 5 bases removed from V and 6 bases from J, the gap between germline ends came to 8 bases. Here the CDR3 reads CSAGPSQPQHF. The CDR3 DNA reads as TGCAGTGCTGGGCCCAGTCAGCCCCAGCATTTT.

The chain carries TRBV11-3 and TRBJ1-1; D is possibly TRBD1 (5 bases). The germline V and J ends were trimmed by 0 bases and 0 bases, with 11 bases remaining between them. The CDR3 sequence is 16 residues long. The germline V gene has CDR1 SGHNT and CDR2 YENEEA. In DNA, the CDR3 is TGTGCCAGCAGCTTAGATTGGGGCCACCTGAACACTGAAGCTTTCTTT. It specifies CASSLDWGHLNTEAFF.

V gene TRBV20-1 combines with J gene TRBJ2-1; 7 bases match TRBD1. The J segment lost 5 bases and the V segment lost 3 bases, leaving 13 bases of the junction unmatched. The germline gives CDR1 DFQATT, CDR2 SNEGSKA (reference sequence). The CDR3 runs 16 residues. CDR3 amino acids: CSASAFETGFDNEQFF. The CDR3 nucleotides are TGCAGTGCTAGTGCATTTGAGACAGGGTTCGACAATGAGCAGTTCTTC.

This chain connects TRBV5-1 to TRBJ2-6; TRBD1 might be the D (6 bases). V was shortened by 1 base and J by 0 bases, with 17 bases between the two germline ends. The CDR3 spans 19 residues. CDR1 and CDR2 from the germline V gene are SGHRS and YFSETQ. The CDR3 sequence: CASSLPEGTTPSGANVLTF. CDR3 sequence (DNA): TGCGCCAGCAGCTTGCCCGAAGGGACAACCCCCTCTGGGGCCAACGTCCTGACTTTC.

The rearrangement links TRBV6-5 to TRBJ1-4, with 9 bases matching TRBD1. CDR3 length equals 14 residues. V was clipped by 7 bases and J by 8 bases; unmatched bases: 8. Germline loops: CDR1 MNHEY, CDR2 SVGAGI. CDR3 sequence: CASKSGTGSEKLFF. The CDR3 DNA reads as TGTGCCAGCAAATCCGGGACAGGGTCCGAAAAACTGTTTTTT.

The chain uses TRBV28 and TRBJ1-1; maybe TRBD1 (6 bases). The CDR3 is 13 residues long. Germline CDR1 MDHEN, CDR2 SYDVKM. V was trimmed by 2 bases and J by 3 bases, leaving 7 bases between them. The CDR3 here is CASSLEGDTEAFF. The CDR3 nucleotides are TGTGCCAGCAGTTTAGAGGGGGACACTGAAGCTTTCTTT.

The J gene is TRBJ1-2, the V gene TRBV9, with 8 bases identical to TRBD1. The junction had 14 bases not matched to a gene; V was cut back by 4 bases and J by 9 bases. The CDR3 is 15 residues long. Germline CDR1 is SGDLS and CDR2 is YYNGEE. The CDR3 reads CASSKPLGTGKSYTF. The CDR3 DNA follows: TGTGCCAGCAGCAAACCGCTTGGGACAGGAAAGAGCTACACCTTC. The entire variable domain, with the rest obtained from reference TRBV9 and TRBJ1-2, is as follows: DSGVTQTPKHLITATGQRVTLRCSPRSGDLSVYWYQQSLDQGLQFLIQYYNGEERAKGNILERFSAQQFPDLHSELNLSSLELGDSALYFCASSKPLGTGKSYTFGSGTRLTVV.

The CDR3 sequence is CAIPGDTMSEKLFF. CDR3 nucleotide sequence: TGTGCCATCCCCGGGGACACAATGAGTGAAAAACTGTTTTTT. The chain is built from TRBV10-3 and TRBJ1-4, with a tentative D call TRBD1 (6 bases). The germline gives CDR1 ENHRY, CDR2 SYGVKD. The CDR3 sequence is 14 residues long. Trimming left V 8 bases short and J 7 bases short, with 17 bases between.

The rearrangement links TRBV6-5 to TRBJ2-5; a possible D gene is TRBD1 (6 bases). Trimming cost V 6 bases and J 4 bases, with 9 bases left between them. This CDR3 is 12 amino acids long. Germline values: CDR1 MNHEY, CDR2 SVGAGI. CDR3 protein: CASSQGRETQYF. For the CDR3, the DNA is TGTGCCAGCAGCCAGGGGCGAGAGACCCAGTACTTC.

The CDR3 DNA sequence: TGTGCCAGCAGAATGACAGGGAACGGGGATACGCAGTATTTT. It encodes CASRMTGNGDTQYF. The V and J genes are TRBV6-5 and TRBJ2-3; TRBD1 agrees at 7 bases. There are 14 residues in the CDR3. V shed 6 bases, J shed 6 bases, and the junction held 9 bases outside the gene matches. Looked up from germline, CDR1 is MNHEY and CDR2 is SVGAGI.

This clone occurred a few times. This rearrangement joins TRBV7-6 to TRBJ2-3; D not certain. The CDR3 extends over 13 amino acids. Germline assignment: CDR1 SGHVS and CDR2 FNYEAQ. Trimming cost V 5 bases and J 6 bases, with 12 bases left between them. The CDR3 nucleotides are TGTGCCAGCAGCCCCGGGTACGGGGATACGCAGTATTTT. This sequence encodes CASSPGYGDTQYF.

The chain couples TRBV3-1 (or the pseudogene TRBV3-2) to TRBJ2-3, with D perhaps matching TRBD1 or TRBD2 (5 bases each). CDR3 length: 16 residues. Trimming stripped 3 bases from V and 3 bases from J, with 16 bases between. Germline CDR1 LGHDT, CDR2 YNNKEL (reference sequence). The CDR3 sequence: CASSHPGRIGTDTQYF. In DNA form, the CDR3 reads TGTGCCAGCAGCCACCCGGGGCGGATCGGGACAGATACGCAGTATTTT.

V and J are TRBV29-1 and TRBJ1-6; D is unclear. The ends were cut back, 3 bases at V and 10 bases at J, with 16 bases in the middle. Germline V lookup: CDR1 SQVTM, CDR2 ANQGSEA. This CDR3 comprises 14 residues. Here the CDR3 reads CSVEGVRINSPLHF. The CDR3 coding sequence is TGCAGCGTTGAGGGAGTAAGGATTAACTCACCCCTCCACTTT.

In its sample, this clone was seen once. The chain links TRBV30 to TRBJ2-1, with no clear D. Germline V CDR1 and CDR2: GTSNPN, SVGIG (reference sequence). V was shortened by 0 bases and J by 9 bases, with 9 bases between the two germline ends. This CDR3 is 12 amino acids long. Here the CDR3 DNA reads TGTGCCTGGAGTGTACTCGGTCTTGAGCAGTTCTTC. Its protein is CAWSVLGLEQFF. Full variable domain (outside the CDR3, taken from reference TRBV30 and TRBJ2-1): SQTIHQWPATLVQPVGSPLSLECTVEGTSNPNLYWYRQAAGRGLQLLFYSVGIGQISSEVPQNLSASRPQDRQFILSSKKLLLSDSGFYLCAWSVLGLEQFFGPGTRLTVL.

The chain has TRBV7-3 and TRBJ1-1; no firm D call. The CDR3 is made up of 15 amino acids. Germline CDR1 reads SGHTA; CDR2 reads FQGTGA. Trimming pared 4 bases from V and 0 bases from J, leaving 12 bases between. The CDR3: CASSSPDKMNTEAFF. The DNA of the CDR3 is TGTGCCAGCAGCTCACCCGATAAAATGAACACTGAAGCTTTCTTT.

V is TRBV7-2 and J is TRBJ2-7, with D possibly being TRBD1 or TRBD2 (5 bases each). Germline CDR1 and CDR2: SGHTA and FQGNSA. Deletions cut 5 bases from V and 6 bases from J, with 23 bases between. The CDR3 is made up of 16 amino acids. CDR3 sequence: CASSLLGGERTGEQYF. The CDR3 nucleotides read TGTGCCAGCAGCCTCCTTGGGGGAGAAAGGACGGGCGAGCAGTACTTC.

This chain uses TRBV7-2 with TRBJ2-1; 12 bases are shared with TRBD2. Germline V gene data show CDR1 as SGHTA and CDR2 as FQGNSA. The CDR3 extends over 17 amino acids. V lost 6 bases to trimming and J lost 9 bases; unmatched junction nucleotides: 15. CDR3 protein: CASRFQLPSGRASEQFF. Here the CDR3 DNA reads TGTGCCAGCAGATTTCAACTTCCTAGCGGGAGGGCCTCTGAGCAGTTCTTC.

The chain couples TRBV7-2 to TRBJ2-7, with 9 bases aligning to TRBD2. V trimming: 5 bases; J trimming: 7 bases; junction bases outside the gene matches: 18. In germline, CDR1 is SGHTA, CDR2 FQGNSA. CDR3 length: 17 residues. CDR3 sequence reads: CASSARTSVSGWGEQYF. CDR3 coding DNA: TGTGCCAGCAGCGCCCGGACTAGCGTCTCGGGTTGGGGTGAGCAGTACTTC.